A single sample gave rise to the 20 T cell receptor beta chains below, sequenced in a study of Ad26.COV2.S vaccination and SARS-CoV-2 variants. Treatment noted: some 19 received Ad26.COV2.S at low or high dose, single or two shots; several received placebo; per-sample allocation not given. Sample collection was performed on day 63 after the first vaccine or placebo injection. The data were produced by immunoSEQ multiplex PCR, yet TCRdb's version contains in-frame clones alone and is incomplete. The table lists hundreds of thousands of clones, 80% to 90% of them singletons. The source material was peripheral blood, sampled in a trial of Ad26.COV2.S vaccine versus placebo. The receptors were sampled from a person aged 18-65 years who received the Ad26.COV2.S COVID-19 vaccine or a placebo.

The chain links TRBV5-1 to TRBJ2-1; D might be TRBD2 (6 bases). CDR1 and CDR2 (germline): SGHRS, YFSETQ. The CDR3 is 13 residues long. The V end lost 4 bases, the J end lost 4 bases, and 9 bases lay between the germline ends. The CDR3 DNA is TGCGCCAGCAGCCCGGACTATTACAATGAGCAGTTCTTC. It is translated as CASSPDYYNEQFF.

V gene TRBV7-8 combines with J gene TRBJ2-1; TRBD1 aligns across 9 bases. V dropped 5 bases and J dropped 10; count of bases not matched to a gene: 9. The CDR3 is 14 residues long. CDR1 is SGHVS and CDR2 is FQNEAQ in the germline V gene. CDR3 in DNA: TGTGCCAGCAGCCCGCCCGACAGGGGGAGGGAGCAGTTCTTC. Translation gives CASSPPDRGREQFF.

The table lists this clone with a few counts. The V gene is TRBV5-1, the J gene TRBJ1-6, with D hard to call. The length of the CDR3 is 14 residues. The germline CDR1 and CDR2 sequences are SGHRS and YFSETQ. The V and J ends lost 0 bases and 7 bases respectively, with 8 bases between them. CDR3 protein: CASSLDGINSPLHF. The CDR3 nucleotides read TGCGCCAGCAGCTTGGACGGCATCAATTCACCCCTCCACTTT.

The V and J genes are TRBV7-9 and TRBJ1-1; D is undetermined. Germline V gives CDR1 SEHNR, CDR2 FQNEAQ (reference sequence). The CDR3 has 13 residues. With 1 base removed from V and 11 bases from J, the gap between germline ends came to 14 bases. Here the CDR3 reads CASSLEPSTRAFF. In DNA form, the CDR3 reads TGTGCCAGCAGCTTAGAGCCTTCAACCCGGGCTTTCTTT.

This clone was seen a handful of times. The chain carries TRBV10-3 and TRBJ1-2; the D gene is possibly TRBD1 (5 bases). V was cut by 3 bases and J by 6 bases, with 11 bases left in between. This CDR3 contains 13 residues. Per germline, CDR1 ENHRY and CDR2 SYGVKD. The CDR3 DNA is TGTGCCATCAGTGACCCAACCAGGGATGGCTACACCTTC. Encoded protein: CAISDPTRDGYTF.

The chain is built from TRBV9 and TRBJ1-1; no clear D gene. Germline V lookup: CDR1 SGDLS, CDR2 YYNGEE. The CDR3 is 14 amino acids. With 3 bases removed from V and 4 bases from J, the gap between germline ends came to 13 bases. CDR3 sequence reads: CASSARSDLTEAFF. DNA of the CDR3: TGTGCCAGCAGCGCCCGCTCTGACCTCACTGAAGCTTTCTTT.

This chain connects TRBV6-5 to TRBJ1-1; D is undetermined. The CDR3 loop spans 11 amino acids. CDR1 MNHEY and CDR2 SVGAGI come from the germline V gene. The V gene lost 6 bases and the J gene lost 6 bases, with 8 bases spanning the gap. CDR3 DNA sequence: TGTGCCAGCAGGCCTGGAGCTGAAGCTTTCTTT. This sequence encodes CASRPGAEAFF.

This clone was recorded a few times. The chain joins TRBV14 to TRBJ1-1, with TRBD1 as a possible D gene (6 bases). Germline loops: CDR1 SGHDN, CDR2 FVKESK. The CDR3 extends over 16 amino acids. V lost 2 bases and J 0 bases, leaving 13 bases between the germline ends. The CDR3 protein is CASSQKWGRVNTEAFF. CDR3 nucleotide sequence: TGTGCCAGCAGCCAAAAGTGGGGGCGCGTGAACACTGAAGCTTTCTTT.

V and J are TRBV6-1 and TRBJ1-5; perhaps TRBD1 as D (5 bases). The CDR3 extends over 15 amino acids. Germline V gene sequence: CDR1 MNHNS, CDR2 SASEGT. The ends were cut back, 1 base at V and 2 bases at J, with 9 bases in the middle. The CDR3 coding sequence is TGTGCCAGCAGTGAAGTGCGGGGGGGCAATCAGCCCCAGCATTTT. This gives the protein CASSEVRGGNQPQHF.

The rearrangement links TRBV7-9 to TRBJ1-1; D gene uncertain. In germline, CDR1 is SEHNR, CDR2 FQNEAQ (reference sequence). The germline V and J ends were trimmed by 2 bases and 12 bases, with 10 bases remaining between them. CDR3 length equals 11 residues. The CDR3 DNA reads as TGTGCCAGCAGCTTAAGGGATACTCCTTTCTTT. Its protein product is CASSLRDTPFF. Together with reference TRBV7-9 and TRBJ1-1, the CDR3 gives the full variable domain: DTGVSQNPRHKITKRGQNVTFRCDPISEHNRLYWYRQTLGQGPEFLTYFQNEAQLEKSRLLSDRFSAERPKGSFSTLEIQRTEQGDSAMYLCASSLRDTPFFGQGTRLTVV.

The chain is built from TRBV6-6 and TRBJ2-7; no clear D. The CDR3 length is 12 residues. Trimming removed 5 bases from V and 6 bases from J, with 11 bases in between. The V gene's germline CDR1 is MNHNY and CDR2 SVGAGI (reference sequence). The DNA of the CDR3 is TGTGCCAGCAGTACCCGCCCCCGCGAGCAGTACGTC. It specifies CASSTRPREQYV.

The V gene is TRBV6-1, the J gene TRBJ2-7, with D possibly matching TRBD1 (5 bases). Per germline, CDR1 MNHNS and CDR2 SASEGT. The CDR3 is 14 residues long. V lost 3 bases and J 4 bases, leaving 13 bases between the germline ends. The CDR3 region has the DNA TGTGCCAGCAGTGAGGGGCCCCGCCTATACGAGCAGTACGTC. Residues: CASSEGPRLYEQYV.

The CDR3 DNA sequence: TGTGCCAGCAGCTCAATTCCCGGGGGGGGACAGCATTTT. Its protein is CASSSIPGGGQHF. V gene TRBV7-2 combines with J gene TRBJ1-5; D possibly corresponds to TRBD1 (5 bases). V was pared by 4 bases and J by 13 bases, with 17 bases between. The CDR3 contains 13 residues. CDR1 and CDR2 (germline): SGHTA, FQGNSA.

The genes are TRBV18 and TRBJ1-1; D may be TRBD1 (5 bases). This CDR3 has 15 amino acids. The V end was cut by 1 base, the J end by 3 bases, with 12 bases between. CDR1 is KGHSH, CDR2 LQKENI, per germline. CDR3 loop: CASSPRIGGDTEAFF. CDR3 DNA: TGTGCCAGCTCACCACGGATTGGGGGTGACACTGAAGCTTTCTTT.

The rearrangement uses TRBV5-3 and TRBJ2-5; TRBD1 aligns across 7 bases. TRBV5-3 qualifies as an ORF whose function is uncertain. V was clipped by 5 bases and J by 2 bases; unmatched bases: 6. This CDR3 is 14 amino acids long. CDR3 coding DNA: TGTGCCAGAAGGCGCAGGGACAGACAAGAGACCCAGTACTTC. Its protein product is CARRRRDRQETQYF.

The chain has TRBV12-3 or TRBV12-4 and TRBJ2-7; 9 bases align to TRBD2. Trimming at V came to 6 bases and at J to 3 bases, leaving 3 bases not matched to a gene. This CDR3 has 13 amino acids. The CDR3 protein is CASRTTSGYEQYV. The CDR3 DNA sequence: TGTGCCAGCAGGACGACTAGCGGCTACGAGCAGTACGTC.

The chain employs TRBV2 and TRBJ2-7; 7 nucleotides match TRBD2. Germline V lookup: CDR1 SNHLY, CDR2 FYNNEI. The CDR3 is made up of 14 amino acids. V gave up 6 bases and J gave up 5 bases; unmatched junction bases: 10. CDR3 bases: TGTGCCAGCAGGCCGACCGGGGGGTTGCACGAGCAGTACTTC. This sequence encodes CASRPTGGLHEQYF. Using reference TRBV2 and TRBJ2-7 for the parts outside the CDR3, the full variable domain is EPEVTQTPSHQVTQMGQEVILRCVPISNHLYFYWYRQILGQKVEFLVSFYNNEISEKSEIFDDQFSVERPDGSNFTLKIRSTKLEDSAMYFCASRPTGGLHEQYFGPGTRLTVT.

This clone has a handful of counts. The chain's CDR3 is CAGTHRVNYGYTF. The CDR3 bases are TGTGCCGGGACTCACCGGGTTAACTATGGCTACACCTTC. The rearrangement joins TRBV6-6 to TRBJ1-2; tentatively, D is TRBD1 (5 bases). This CDR3 comprises 13 residues. CDR1 is MNHNY and CDR2 is SVGAGI in the germline V gene (reference sequence). V shed 11 bases and J shed 1 base, with 14 bases lying between them.

The chain couples TRBV28 to TRBJ2-1; D is unclear. Germline CDR1 is MDHEN and CDR2 is SYDVKM. Trimming pared 7 bases from V and 3 bases from J, leaving 7 bases between. The CDR3 consists of 12 residues. DNA of the CDR3: TGTGCCAGCACCCCGGACTACAATGAGCAGTTCTTC. Translating it yields CASTPDYNEQFF.

This clone was seen just once. The chain is built from TRBV11-2 and TRBJ1-4, with no clear D. V lost 1 base and J lost 3, with 12 bases in between. This CDR3 spans 16 amino acids. Germline V gene sequence: CDR1 SGHAT, CDR2 FQNNGV. The CDR3 protein is CASSLAVSQPNEKLFF. CDR3 DNA: TGTGCCAGCAGCTTAGCGGTATCACAGCCTAATGAAAAACTGTTTTTT.